These T cell receptor beta chains were read from a single sample in a study of T cell changes during pregnancy in multiple sclerosis. Here immunoSEQ multiplex PCR was the method, and the copy in TCRdb shows in-frame clones only, minus some. This sample has around 57,000 clones, with almost 95% found just once. The source material was CD4+ T cells from peripheral blood mononuclear cells, sampled in the third trimester of pregnancy. The receptors shown here come from a female donor with multiple sclerosis, enrolled in a pregnancy study. Both conserved end residues are trimmed from each CDR3. Clone size is shown for a subset of rows, as once, few, many or a class of expanded clone.

cdr3_aa v_call clone_size j_call cdr3_length
ASSGGLNTEAF TRBV5-1 . TRBJ1-1 11
ASSWRQGGNTEAF TRBV6-6 . TRBJ1-1 13
ASSLRGGDQPQH TRBV2 . TRBJ1-5 12
AISESSQPQH TRBV10-3 . TRBJ1-5 10
ASSSAGSRNTEAF TRBV18 . TRBJ1-1 13
ASSRLQGARHEQY TRBV6-6 . TRBJ2-7 13
AWSVNRIAKNIQY TRBV30 . TRBJ2-4 13
ASSLPGNTGELF TRBV5-4 . TRBJ2-2 12
AWNLLSSPLH TRBV30 . TRBJ1-6 10
ASSLAGAETQY TRBV7-9 . TRBJ2-5 11
ASSPDRGSPLH TRBV18 . TRBJ1-6 11
AWSLTGGPYGYT TRBV30 . TRBJ1-2 12
ASSAFPGQVSGNTIY TRBV18 . TRBJ1-3 15
AIRETDRGGVFGRGMNTEAF TRBV10-3 . TRBJ1-1 20
SAIRVSEQY TRBV20-1 . TRBJ2-7 9
ASSNRTVYYEQY TRBV21-1 . TRBJ2-7 12
ASTSGTVSYEQY TRBV6-1 . TRBJ2-7 12
AWSTGDFSTDTQY TRBV30 . TRBJ2-3 13
SVEDPPSAGVPNEQF TRBV29-1 . TRBJ2-1 15
SAAGTGNYEQY TRBV29-1 once TRBJ2-7 11
ASSLERAQETQY TRBV7-3 once TRBJ2-5 12
ASSETDRAGEKLF TRBV9 . TRBJ1-4 13
ASSDTPYGYT TRBV6-1 . TRBJ1-2 10
ASSHNGDYGELF TRBV28 . TRBJ2-2 12
ASSDGGQYQETQY TRBV5-4 . TRBJ2-5 13
ASSLITSGGNEQF TRBV5-1 . TRBJ2-1 13
ASSEGAHTIY TRBV6-4 . TRBJ1-3 10
ASSDNLRGAYYEQY TRBV5-6 . TRBJ2-7 14
ASTDRVTNEKLF TRBV28 . TRBJ1-4 12